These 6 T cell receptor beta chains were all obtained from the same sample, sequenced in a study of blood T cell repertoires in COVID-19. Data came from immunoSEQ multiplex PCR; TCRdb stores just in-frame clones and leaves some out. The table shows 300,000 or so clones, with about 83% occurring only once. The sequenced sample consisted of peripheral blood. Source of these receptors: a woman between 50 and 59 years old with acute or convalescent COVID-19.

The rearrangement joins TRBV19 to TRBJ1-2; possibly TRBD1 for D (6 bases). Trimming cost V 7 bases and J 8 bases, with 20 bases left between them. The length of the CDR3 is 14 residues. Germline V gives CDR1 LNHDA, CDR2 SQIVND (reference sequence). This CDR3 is CASTFAGVTLGYTF. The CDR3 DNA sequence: TGTGCCAGTACGTTCGCAGGGGTGACGTTGGGCTACACCTTC.

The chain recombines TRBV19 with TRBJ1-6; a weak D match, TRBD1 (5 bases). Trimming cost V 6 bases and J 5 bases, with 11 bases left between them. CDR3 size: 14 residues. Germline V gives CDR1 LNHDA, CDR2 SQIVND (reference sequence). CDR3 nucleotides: TGTGCCAGTAGGGTTGACAGTCATAATTCACCCCTCCACTTT. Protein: CASRVDSHNSPLHF.

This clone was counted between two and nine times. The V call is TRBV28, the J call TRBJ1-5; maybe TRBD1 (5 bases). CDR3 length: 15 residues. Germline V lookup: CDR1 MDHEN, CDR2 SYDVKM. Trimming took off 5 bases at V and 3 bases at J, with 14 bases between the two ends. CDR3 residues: CASSTLGGYNQPQHF. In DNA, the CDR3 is TGTGCCAGCAGTACCCTGGGGGGGTACAATCAGCCCCAGCATTTT.

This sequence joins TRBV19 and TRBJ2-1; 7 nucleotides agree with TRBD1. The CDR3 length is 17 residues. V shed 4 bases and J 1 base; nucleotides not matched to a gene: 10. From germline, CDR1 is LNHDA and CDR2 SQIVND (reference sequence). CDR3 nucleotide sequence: TGTGCCAGTAGTACAGCCAGGGGGATGGGATCCTACAATGAGCAGTTCTTC. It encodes CASSTARGMGSYNEQFF.

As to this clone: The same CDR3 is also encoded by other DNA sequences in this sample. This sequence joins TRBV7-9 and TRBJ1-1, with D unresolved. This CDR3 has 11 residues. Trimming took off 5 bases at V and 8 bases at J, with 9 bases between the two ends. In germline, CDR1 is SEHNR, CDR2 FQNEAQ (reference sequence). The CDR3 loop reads CASSLGREAFF. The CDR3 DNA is TGTGCCAGCAGCCTGGGGAGGGAAGCTTTCTTT.

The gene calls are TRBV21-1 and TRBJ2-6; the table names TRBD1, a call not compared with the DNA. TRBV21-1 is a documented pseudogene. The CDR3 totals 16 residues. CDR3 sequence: CASRPVTGAGANVLTF. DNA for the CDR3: TGTGCCAGCAGACCCGTAACAGGGGCTGGGGCCAACGTCCTGACTTTC.